The sequence of this T cell receptor beta chain was determined in a study of blood T cell repertoires in COVID-19. Background on the study: Sites across the United States, Italy and Spain contributed samples from acute and convalescent COVID-19. The analysed material was cDNA or gDNA that came from T cells, B-cell-depleted T cells, or PBMCs.

Original processing methods: From reference gene primer amplification, estimates of nucleated cell counts were derived. Here immunoSEQ multiplex PCR was the method, and the copy in TCRdb shows in-frame clones only, minus some. That table furnishes V, J and clone size, whereas the DNA furnished D and trimming. The sample has approximately 200,000 clones; approximately 86% are singletons. Participants came from under 30 US areas, aged roughly 18 to 89 years. Germline CDR1 SGHVS, CDR2 FNYEAQ. The CDR3 covers 18 residues. The junction had 13 bases not matched to a gene; V was cut back by 2 bases and J by 4 bases.

What was sequenced was PBMCs or T cells enriched from blood (not recorded which). This clonotype was sampled from a young woman who had been exposed to COVID-19. The V gene is TRBV7-6, the J gene TRBJ2-2, with 7 bases fitting TRBD1. This CDR3 reads CASSLMDGTVRGTGELFF. The CDR3 DNA reads TGTGCCAGCAGCTTAATGGACGGGACAGTCCGTGGCACCGGGGAGCTGTTTTTT. Supplemented by reference TRBV7-6 and TRBJ2-2, the full variable domain reads GAGVSQSPRYKVTKRGQDVALRCDPISGHVSLYWYRQALGQGPEFLTYFNYEAQQDKSGLPNDRFSAERPEGSISTLTIQRTEQRDSAMYRCASSLMDGTVRGTGELFFGEGSRLTVL.